This T cell receptor (beta chain) stems from a study of technical replicates of blood from several donors. TCRdb's copy holds only in-frame clones and misses some; the assay was immunoSEQ multiplex PCR. The profile covers tens of thousands of clones, with roughly 95% appearing a single time and approximately 0.36% taken by the ten largest. Trimming cost V 2 bases and J 5 bases, with 10 bases left between them. The CDR3 loop spans 14 amino acids. The germline V gene encodes CDR1 SGHTA and CDR2 FQGNSA. The sequence derives from a human donor in good health. This chain joins TRBV7-2 and TRBJ2-1; possible D gene TRBD2, 6 bases. The sequenced sample consisted of T cells isolated from PBMCs. The DNA of the CDR3 is TGTGCCAGCAGCTTAATTTGGAGGGACAATGAGCAGTTCTTC. Translated, it gives CASSLIWRDNEQFF.